These 21 T cell receptor beta chains originate from one sample sequenced in a study of T cells after yellow fever vaccination. From the 5' RACE reads, TCRdb called clonotypes with MiXCR, one entry per CDR3 protein. The profile covers about 150,000 distinct CDR3 sequences, with about 6.9% appearing a single time and under 0.7% taken by the ten largest. The sample in question was CD4+ T cells sorted from PBMCs, obtained 10 days after the yellow fever booster vaccination. The receptors originated from a young man who received the YFV17D yellow fever vaccine.

Ten or more counts support this clonotype. The genes are TRBV2 and TRBJ2-7; 11 bases line up with TRBD2. This CDR3 comprises 17 residues. The junction had 11 bases not matched to a gene; V was cut back by 7 bases and J by 0 bases. CDR1 is SNHLY, CDR2 FYNNEI, per germline. The CDR3 region is CASKGLAGTTSSYEQYF. The CDR3 DNA follows: TGTGCCAGCAAAGGACTAGCGGGTACCACGAGCTCCTACGAGCAGTACTTC.

The gene calls are TRBV28 and TRBJ1-2; the match to TRBD1 covers 9 bases. Germline V lookup: CDR1 MDHEN, CDR2 SYDVKM. The CDR3 is 13 residues long. Trimming at V came to 5 bases and at J to 7 bases, leaving 5 bases not matched to a gene. The CDR3 bases are TGTGCCAGCAGTACAGGGGGCGCGGTTGGCTACACCTTC. Protein: CASSTGGAVGYTF.

This clonotype was counted ten times or more. The chain carries TRBV29-1 and TRBJ2-7; no clear D. Trimming removed 4 bases at V and 0 bases at J, with 13 bases between. Germline V CDR1 and CDR2: SQVTM, ANQGSEA. This CDR3 is 14 amino acids long. CDR3 DNA: TGCAGCGTTGCGGCACAGCAGAGCTCCTACGAGCAGTACTTC. Protein product: CSVAAQQSSYEQYF.

This clonotype has at least ten counts. This chain connects TRBV7-9 to TRBJ2-1; weak D call: TRBD1 (6 bases). Trimming shortened V by 4 bases and J by 9 bases, and 10 bases separated the two germline ends. Germline lookup yields CDR1 SEHNR and CDR2 FQNEAQ (reference sequence). The length of the CDR3 is 12 residues. CDR3 residues: CASSSSTGEQFF. The CDR3 coding sequence is TGTGCCAGCAGCTCCTCGACAGGTGAGCAGTTCTTC.

This clonotype occurred many times. The chain uses TRBV10-3 and TRBJ2-3, with D perhaps matching TRBD1 or TRBD2 (5 bases each). CDR1 and CDR2 (germline): ENHRY, SYGVKD. Between the trimmed V and J ends, which lost 8 bases and 3 bases, there was a span of 12 bases. The CDR3 spans 13 residues. The CDR3 protein is CAIGRESTDTQYF. CDR3 DNA sequence: TGTGCCATCGGCAGGGAGTCGACAGATACGCAGTATTTT.

This clonotype was recorded a few times. V usage is TRBV6-2 or TRBV6-3 and J usage is TRBJ2-7; weak D call: TRBD2 (6 bases). CDR1 and CDR2 from the germline V gene are MNHEY and SVGEGT. The CDR3 totals 16 residues. The V and J ends lost 0 bases and 2 bases respectively, with 14 bases between them. CDR3 DNA sequence: TGTGCCAGCAGTTACTCATTCGGGCGGGAAACCTACGAGCAGTACTTC. This codes for CASSYSFGRETYEQYF.

The sample holds a few counts of this clonotype. This chain uses TRBV30 with TRBJ1-3, with 8 bases that match TRBD1. The germline V gene has CDR1 GTSNPN and CDR2 SVGIG (reference sequence). This CDR3 contains 13 residues. Trimming at V came to 3 bases and at J to 6 bases, leaving 4 bases not matched to a gene. The CDR3 loop reads CAWSPGGVNTIYF. The DNA for the CDR3 is TGTGCCTGGAGCCCAGGGGGCGTAAACACCATATATTTT. The full variable domain, completed using reference TRBV30 and TRBJ1-3, is SQTIHQWPATLVQPVGSPLSLECTVEGTSNPNLYWYRQAAGRGLQLLFYSVGIGQISSEVPQNLSASRPQDRQFILSSKKLLLSDSGFYLCAWSPGGVNTIYFGEGSWLTVV.

The table lists this clonotype with many counts. V and J are TRBV15 and TRBJ2-5, with 7 bases identical to TRBD1. The J segment lost 5 bases and the V segment lost 0 bases, leaving 3 bases of the junction unmatched. From germline, CDR1 is LNHNV and CDR2 YYDKDF (reference sequence). The CDR3 is made up of 14 amino acids. CDR3 DNA sequence: TGTGCCACCAGCAGAGATAACAGGGGCGAGACCCAGTACTTC. Translated, it gives CATSRDNRGETQYF.

This clonotype has ten or more counts. The chain joins TRBV18 to TRBJ1-5; no clear D. V lost 3 bases and J 5 bases, leaving 11 bases between the germline ends. CDR3 length equals 14 residues. The V gene's germline CDR1 is KGHSH and CDR2 LQKENI. The CDR3 region has the DNA TGTGCCAGCTCACCGGACGCTTCCTATCAGCCCCAGCATTTT. Protein product: CASSPDASYQPQHF.

This clonotype was observed at least ten times. V and J are TRBV11-2 and TRBJ2-4, with D hard to call. The germline gives CDR1 SGHAT, CDR2 FQNNGV. This CDR3 spans 15 amino acids. V dropped 4 bases and J dropped 0 bases, with 10 bases sitting between them. The CDR3 region has the DNA TGTGCCAGCAGCTACCTCACCGAAGCCAAAAACATTCAGTACTTC. This translates into CASSYLTEAKNIQYF.

This clonotype was recorded at least ten times. The V gene is TRBV4-3, the J gene TRBJ2-7, with unresolved D. Trimming cost V 1 base and J 1 base, with 11 bases left between them. This CDR3 spans 15 amino acids. Per the germline V gene, CDR1 is LGHNA and CDR2 is YSLEER. In DNA form, the CDR3 reads TGCGCCAGCAGCCAAGCGGGTGCGGTTTCCTACGAGCAGTACTTC. It codes for CASSQAGAVSYEQYF.

This clonotype was seen ten or more times. The chain joins TRBV7-2 to TRBJ2-5, with TRBD2 identical over 12 bases. This CDR3 has 17 residues. V was clipped by 3 bases and J by 4 bases; unmatched bases: 9. Germline CDR1 is SGHTA and CDR2 is FQGNSA. The CDR3 sequence is CASSFSGLAGGGETQYF. The CDR3 DNA follows: TGTGCCAGCAGCTTTTCTGGGCTAGCGGGAGGGGGAGAGACCCAGTACTTC.

This clonotype was counted many times. The rearrangement links TRBV12-5 to TRBJ2-7; 7 bases agree with TRBD2. The germline CDR1 and CDR2 sequences are LGHNT and FRNRAP. V trimming: 4 bases; J trimming: 0 bases; junction bases outside the gene matches: 9. The CDR3 contains 16 residues. The chain's CDR3 is CASGWANGRSSYEQYF. The CDR3 DNA follows: TGTGCTAGTGGTTGGGCCAACGGGAGGAGCTCCTACGAGCAGTACTTC.

This clonotype was seen repeatedly, ten times or more. V and J are TRBV12-3 or TRBV12-4 and TRBJ2-7; D may match TRBD1 or TRBD2 (6 bases each). The CDR3 totals 14 residues. Trimming stripped 3 bases from V and 3 bases from J, with 12 bases between. The CDR3 DNA reads TGTGCCAGCAGTTTGGGGGGCTCCCTCTACGAGCAGTACTTC. Translating it yields CASSLGGSLYEQYF.

Regarding this clonotype: A read error may explain this, as a much larger clone is one base away. The chain joins TRBV7-2 to TRBJ2-1; D call uncertain. Per the germline V gene, CDR1 is SGHTA and CDR2 is FQGNSA. Deletions cut 7 bases from V and 10 bases from J, with 14 bases between. The CDR3 extends over 12 amino acids. The CDR3 region is CASNDPLGEQFF. The CDR3 nucleotides read TGTGCCAGCAACGACCCGTTAGGCGAGCAGTTCTTC.

This clonotype was counted only a few times. The chain uses TRBV5-1 and TRBJ2-1, with 9 positions matching TRBD1. Looked up from germline, CDR1 is SGHRS and CDR2 is YFSETQ. CDR3 length: 15 amino acids. The J segment lost 4 bases and the V segment lost 4 bases, leaving 6 bases of the junction unmatched. CDR3 coding DNA: TGCGCCAGCAGCGCGGCCGGGACAGGGTACAATGAGCAGTTCTTC. Protein: CASSAAGTGYNEQFF.

The table lists this clonotype with many counts. V usage is TRBV3-1 and J usage is TRBJ2-5; no clear D. This CDR3 is built from 13 residues. Germline-derived CDR1 and CDR2 are LGHDT and YNNKEL (reference sequence). The ends were cut back, 1 base at V and 2 bases at J, with 5 bases in the middle. Here the CDR3 DNA reads TGTGCCAGCAGCCAAGTAGGGCAAGAGACCCAGTACTTC. Its protein is CASSQVGQETQYF.

The V and J genes are TRBV19 and TRBJ2-1; D gene unclear. The CDR3 covers 14 residues. V lost 5 bases and J lost 4, with 12 bases in between. CDR1 LNHDA and CDR2 SQIVND come from the germline V gene (reference sequence). CDR3 in DNA: TGTGCCAGTAGTTCGACTGGTTTATACAATGAGCAGTTCTTC. Amino acid sequence: CASSSTGLYNEQFF.

This clonotype has ten or more counts. The chain combines TRBV5-1 with TRBJ2-5; the D gene is possibly TRBD1 (5 bases). Germline CDR1 reads SGHRS; CDR2 reads YFSETQ. This CDR3 has 13 amino acids. V was shortened by 7 bases and J by 0 bases, with 10 bases between the two germline ends. The CDR3 region has the DNA TGCGCCAGCTCACCGGACAACCAAGAGACCCAGTACTTC. It specifies CASSPDNQETQYF.

This clonotype was detected many times. The CDR3 DNA sequence: TGTGCCAGCAGAGCTAGGGACGGCTACTATGGCTACACCTTC. It codes for CASRARDGYYGYTF. J is TRBJ1-2 and V is TRBV5-4; D is perhaps TRBD1 (5 bases). CDR3 length: 14 amino acids. V was trimmed by 5 bases and J by 3 bases, leaving 14 bases between them. In germline, CDR1 is SGHNT, CDR2 YYREEE (reference sequence).

This clonotype was seen at least ten times. The chain is built from TRBV11-2 and TRBJ2-7, with 8 bases lining up with TRBD1. The V and J ends lost 5 bases and 6 bases, in that order; junction bases with no gene match: 9. The length of the CDR3 is 14 residues. Germline V gives CDR1 SGHAT, CDR2 FQNNGV. CDR3 DNA: TGTGCCAGCAGCCCGGAATCGACAGGGGTCGAGCAGTACTTC. Residues: CASSPESTGVEQYF. The full variable domain, rest sourced from reference TRBV11-2 and TRBJ2-7, is EAGVAQSPRYKIIEKRQSVAFWCNPISGHATLYWYQQILGQGPKLLIQFQNNGVVDDSQLPKDRFSAERLKGVDSTLKIQPAKLEDSAVYLCASSPESTGVEQYFGPGTRLTVT.